The TCR beta chain under discussion was sequenced for a study of identical twins. Healthy Caucasian individuals made up all the donors. Addition of a universal primer site occurred through template switching, and cDNA carried unique molecular identifiers. TCRdb fed the 5' RACE reads into MiXCR, producing one record per CDR3 protein. The sample holds roughly 240,000 distinct CDR3 sequences; 6.5% to 9% are singletons and the top ten take over 5%. V was clipped by 0 bases and J by 5 bases; unmatched bases: 4. There are 15 residues in the CDR3. CDR1 is SGDLS, CDR2 YYNGEE, per germline. Another study also made use of these data, one on yellow fever vaccine responses in identical twins. That study adds: Vaccine T cell responses of twins reportedly seemed partly convergent and partly personalized.

This TCR derives from a woman in her late teens or twenties in good health. The specimen sequenced was CD8+ T cells sorted from blood. The chain recombines TRBV9 with TRBJ2-1, with 8 bases that match TRBD2. In DNA, the CDR3 is TGTGCCAGCAGCGTAGTAGGGACTAGACACAATGAGCAGTTCTTC. Protein product: CASSVVGTRHNEQFF.